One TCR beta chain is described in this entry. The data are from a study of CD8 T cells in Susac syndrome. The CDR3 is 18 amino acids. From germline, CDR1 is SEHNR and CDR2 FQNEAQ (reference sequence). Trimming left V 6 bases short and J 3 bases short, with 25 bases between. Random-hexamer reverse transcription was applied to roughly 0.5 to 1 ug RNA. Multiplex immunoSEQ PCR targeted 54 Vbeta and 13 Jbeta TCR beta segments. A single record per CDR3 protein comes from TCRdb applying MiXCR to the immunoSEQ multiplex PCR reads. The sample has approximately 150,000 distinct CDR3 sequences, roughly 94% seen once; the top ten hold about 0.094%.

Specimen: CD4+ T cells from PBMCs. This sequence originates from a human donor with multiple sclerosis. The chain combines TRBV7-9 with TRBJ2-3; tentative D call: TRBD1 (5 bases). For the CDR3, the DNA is TGTGCCAGCAGTCAGATTCCACAGGTGTTTGGGTTGACAGATACGCAGTATTTT. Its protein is CASSQIPQVFGLTDTQYF.